What follows is one TCR beta chain and its context. What it binds is not known. TCRdb's copy holds only in-frame clones and misses some; the assay was immunoSEQ multiplex PCR. The sample holds fewer than 200,000 clones, about four fifths seen once. CDR3 length: 14 residues. Deletions cut 3 bases from V and 4 bases from J, with 9 bases between. Germline CDR1 and CDR2: MDHEN and SYDVKM. This sample was taken from a study of cytomegalovirus exposure and HLA in healthy donors. Points from the study as a whole: Cytomegalovirus association was assigned to around 150 TCR beta chains. The TCR clusters that emerged in the first cohort tended, a later analysis found, to co-occur in the approximately 130 validation repertoires.

The donors were part of the validation cohort of 120 subjects. That cohort was separate from the first cohort, which comprised under 700 subjects. The sequence was obtained from a woman aged 18-29 years in good health and CMV-seropositive. The specimen was PBMCs. V is TRBV28 and J is TRBJ2-2; D is perhaps TRBD2 (6 bases). CDR3 nucleotides: TGTGCCAGCAGTTTCGCCGGGAGCACCGGGGAGCTGTTTTTT. Protein sequence: CASSFAGSTGELFF.